This passage covers 22 T cell receptor beta chains from one sample sequenced in a study of cytomegalovirus exposure and HLA in healthy donors (TCRdb year 2017). The library was prepared using the immunoSEQ multiplex PCR assay. For the multiplex PCR, a mixture combining 60 forward primers for TCR Vbeta segments and 13 reverse primers for TCR Jbeta segments was used. In TCRdb, the immuneACCESS table is reduced to in-frame sequences with V and J assigned. These tables do not hold every clone; where another copy was compared, an unresolved V gene accounts for under half, and the others remain unexplained. Here the sample has around 150,000 clones; approximately 75% occur a single time. The ten largest clones take up 4.2% of the sample. The sequencing input was PBMCs. These receptors were taken from a man aged 45-65 years in good health and CMV-seropositive.

In its sample, this clone was seen many times. V gene TRBV2 combines with J gene TRBJ2-7, with D uncertain. Trimming removed 6 bases from V and 2 bases from J, with 14 bases in between. Germline lookup yields CDR1 SNHLY and CDR2 FYNNEI. This CDR3 region has 14 residues. The CDR3 region is CASRVHDLTYEQYF. DNA for the CDR3: TGTGCCAGCAGGGTCCATGACTTAACCTACGAGCAGTACTTC.

This chain connects TRBV7-8 to TRBJ1-2; D uncertain. Germline values: CDR1 SGHVS, CDR2 FQNEAQ. This CDR3 has 14 residues. V was shortened by 2 bases and J by 4 bases, with 11 bases between the two germline ends. In DNA, the CDR3 is TGTGCCAGCAGCTTACTCGAGGAGGTCTATGGCTACACCTTC. Amino acids: CASSLLEEVYGYTF.

V and J are TRBV6-5 and TRBJ2-1; D might be TRBD1 (6 bases). The ends were cut back, 4 bases at V and 6 bases at J, with 19 bases in the middle. The CDR3 contains 16 residues. Germline values: CDR1 MNHEY, CDR2 SVGAGI. Written as DNA, the CDR3 is TGTGCCAGCAGTTTTAGGCCTTGGGGGCCTAGCAATGAGCAGTTCTTC. Its protein is CASSFRPWGPSNEQFF.

The rearrangement links TRBV7-9 to TRBJ1-1, with 7 nucleotides matching TRBD1. The CDR3 is 14 amino acids. Per the germline V gene, CDR1 is SEHNR and CDR2 is FQNEAQ (reference sequence). The trim removed 4 bases at V and 1 base at J, leaving 3 bases unmatched. Written as DNA, the CDR3 is TGTGCCAGCAGCTCCGGACAGGAGAACACTGAAGCTTTCTTT. As protein: CASSSGQENTEAFF.

This clone showed up just a few times. The chain recombines TRBV6-1 with TRBJ2-7, with D hard to call. Germline assignment: CDR1 MNHNS and CDR2 SASEGT. The ends were cut back, 6 bases at V and 1 base at J, with 7 bases in the middle. This CDR3 contains 12 residues. CDR3 sequence (DNA): TGTGCCAGCAGCGAGACTTCCTACGAGCAGTACTTC. Translating gives CASSETSYEQYF.

The J gene is TRBJ2-1, the V gene TRBV27; 7 bases are a match to TRBD2. V was clipped by 7 bases and J by 4 bases; unmatched bases: 7. The germline V gene encodes CDR1 MNHEY and CDR2 SMNVEV (reference sequence). The CDR3 is 14 residues long. The CDR3 here is CASTKQRGYNEQFF. CDR3 bases: TGTGCCAGCACCAAACAGCGGGGATACAATGAGCAGTTCTTC.

The CDR3 here is CASSRTSGRANTGELFF. The CDR3 DNA sequence: TGCGCCAGCAGCCGGACTAGCGGGAGGGCGAACACCGGGGAGCTGTTTTTT. The chain links TRBV4-1 to TRBJ2-2, with 15 bases aligning to TRBD2. V shed 4 bases, J shed 0 bases, and the junction held 0 bases outside the gene matches. This CDR3 has 17 amino acids. CDR1 and CDR2 (germline): MGHRA, YSYEKL.

The chain couples TRBV28 to TRBJ1-6; TRBD1 is a possible D gene (5 bases). Per germline, CDR1 MDHEN and CDR2 SYDVKM. Trimming removed 3 bases at V and 4 bases at J, with 13 bases between. The CDR3 is 16 residues long. The CDR3 protein is CASSFARGLYNSPLHF. DNA of the CDR3: TGTGCCAGCAGTTTCGCACGGGGACTATATAATTCACCCCTCCACTTT.

In its sample, this clone was seen a few times. The gene calls are TRBV2 and TRBJ1-1; D ambiguous. The CDR3 spans 13 residues. Germline CDR1 SNHLY, CDR2 FYNNEI. V dropped 9 bases and J dropped 2 bases, with 13 bases sitting between them. The CDR3 here is CASKRDTNTEAFF. The CDR3 bases are TGTGCCAGTAAGAGGGATACAAACACTGAAGCTTTCTTT.

V gene TRBV5-6 combines with J gene TRBJ1-1, with D hard to call. This CDR3 comprises 14 residues. Germline-derived CDR1 and CDR2 are SGHDT and YYEEEE. V lost 6 bases and J 4 bases, leaving 16 bases between the germline ends. The CDR3 DNA follows: TGTGCCAGCACCTCGTGGGCCGAGAGCACTGAAGCTTTCTTT. It yields the protein CASTSWAESTEAFF.

This rearrangement joins TRBV6-4 to TRBJ1-1; 9 bases are a match to TRBD1. V was pared by 6 bases and J by 5 bases, with 19 bases of the junction left unmatched. Germline lookup yields CDR1 MRHNA and CDR2 SNTAGT. The CDR3 has 18 residues. The CDR3 is CASRAGTGKREAGTEAFF. For the CDR3, the DNA is TGTGCCAGCAGGGCTGGGACAGGGAAGCGTGAGGCGGGAACTGAAGCTTTCTTT.

This rearrangement joins TRBV13 to TRBJ2-1; 7 bases map to TRBD2. Germline CDR1 is PRHDT and CDR2 is FYEKMQ (reference sequence). Trimming cost V 0 bases and J 2 bases; bases outside gene matches: 10. The CDR3 loop spans 18 amino acids. DNA for the CDR3: TGTGCCAGCAGCTTAGGCCAGAGCGGGATATTGACCTACAATGAGCAGTTCTTC. Amino acids: CASSLGQSGILTYNEQFF. The full variable domain, rest sourced from reference TRBV13 and TRBJ2-1, is AAGVIQSPRHLIKEKRETATLKCYPIPRHDTVYWYQQGPGQDPQFLISFYEKMQSDKGSIPDRFSAQQFSDYHSELNMSSLELGDSALYFCASSLGQSGILTYNEQFFGPGTRLTVL.

The J gene is TRBJ1-4, the V gene TRBV5-6; the D gene is possibly TRBD1 (6 bases). The CDR3 is 15 amino acids. V shed 1 base and J shed 8 bases, with 15 bases lying between them. CDR1 and CDR2 from the germline V gene are SGHDT and YYEEEE. The CDR3 region is CASSLRVTDREKLFF. The DNA for the CDR3 is TGTGCCAGCAGCTTGAGGGTCACCGACAGGGAAAAACTGTTTTTT.

This clone was observed a handful of times. CDR3 nucleotide sequence: TGTGCTAGTGGTTCCTCATTAAACAGGGTCTTATCCGGGGAGCTGTTTTTT. Protein: CASGSSLNRVLSGELFF. The genes are TRBV12-5 and TRBJ2-2; D possibly corresponds to TRBD1 (6 bases). The CDR3 consists of 17 residues. Trimming shortened V by 4 bases and J by 6 bases, and 21 bases separated the two germline ends. Germline lookup yields CDR1 LGHNT and CDR2 FRNRAP.

Note on this clone: A read error may account for a junction end that differs from germline. The chain recombines TRBV7-9 with TRBJ1-1; tentative D call: TRBD1 (6 bases). CDR1 and CDR2 from the germline V gene are SEHNR and FQNEAQ (reference sequence). The CDR3 is 12 residues long. In nucleotides, the CDR3 is TGTTCCAGCAGCTTCCCGGGGGGGGCGGCTTTCTTT. As protein: CSSSFPGGAAFF. The full variable domain, in which reference TRBV7-9 and TRBJ1-1 provide the parts outside the CDR3, is DTGVSQNPRHKITKRGQNVTFRCDPISEHNRLYWYRQTLGQGPEFLTYFQNEAQLEKSRLLSDRFSAERPKGSFSTLEIQRTEQGDSAMYLCSSSFPGGAAFFGQGTRLTVV.

V usage is TRBV11-2 and J usage is TRBJ1-2; 7 bases agree with TRBD1. The CDR3 is made up of 15 amino acids. Trimming at V came to 4 bases and at J to 4 bases, leaving 9 bases not matched to a gene. Germline assignment: CDR1 SGHAT and CDR2 FQNNGV. CDR3 region: CASSSAEGAGYGYTF. In DNA form, the CDR3 reads TGTGCCAGCAGCTCGGCCGAGGGGGCGGGCTATGGCTACACCTTC.

The genes are TRBV27 and TRBJ2-2; 8 bases align to TRBD1. Trimming cost V 8 bases and J 7 bases; bases outside gene matches: 15. There are 16 residues in the CDR3. Germline CDR1 reads MNHEY; CDR2 reads SMNVEV (reference sequence). The CDR3 is CASAPSTTGVYGELFF. CDR3 DNA sequence: TGTGCCAGCGCACCTTCGACGACAGGGGTGTACGGGGAGCTGTTTTTT.

A single count supports this clone. The chain carries TRBV4-1 and TRBJ2-3; TRBD2 is a possible D gene (7 bases). V was cut by 4 bases and J by 6 bases, with 17 bases left in between. This CDR3 is built from 15 residues. The germline V gene has CDR1 MGHRA and CDR2 YSYEKL. The CDR3 sequence: CASSLGGGHSDTQYF. The CDR3 bases are TGCGCCAGCAGCCTGGGGGGGGGCCACTCGGATACGCAGTATTTT.

This clone was observed a few times. V and J are TRBV5-1 and TRBJ1-1; 7 nucleotides agree with TRBD1. J gave up 4 bases and V 6 bases, and 6 bases lay outside the gene matches. CDR1 is SGHRS, CDR2 YFSETQ, per germline. The CDR3 is made up of 13 amino acids. This CDR3 reads CASTIGGPTEAFF. CDR3 in DNA: TGCGCCAGCACAATAGGGGGCCCCACTGAAGCTTTCTTT.

This rearrangement joins TRBV4-1 to TRBJ1-2; a possible D gene is TRBD1 (6 bases). V lost 0 bases and J lost 10, with 18 bases in between. Looked up from germline, CDR1 is MGHRA and CDR2 is YSYEKL. The length of the CDR3 is 15 residues. The CDR3 spells CASSQDSRDNAVYTF. CDR3 bases: TGCGCCAGCAGCCAAGATAGTCGGGACAATGCGGTCTACACCTTC.

The rearrangement links TRBV5-1 to TRBJ1-4; 7 nucleotides line up with TRBD1. The CDR3 sequence is 13 residues long. The V gene's germline CDR1 is SGHRS and CDR2 YFSETQ. V shed 3 bases, J shed 10 bases, and the junction held 6 bases outside the gene matches. The CDR3 here is CASSSGTAAKLFF. Here the CDR3 DNA reads TGCGCCAGCAGCTCCGGGACAGCGGCAAAACTGTTTTTT.

This chain links TRBV6-4 with TRBJ2-1; TRBD2 matches 12 bases. The CDR3 has 13 amino acids. The V segment lost 8 bases and the J segment 10 bases; nucleotides outside the gene matches: 6. Germline V gives CDR1 MRHNA, CDR2 SNTAGT. The CDR3 sequence: CASEFLAGGEQFF. Here the CDR3 DNA reads TGTGCCAGCGAGTTTCTAGCGGGGGGGGAGCAGTTCTTC.